This is a list of T cell receptor beta chains from one sample in a study of T-cell memory formation after mild COVID-19. TCRdb passed the 5' RACE reads through MiXCR, listing each CDR3 protein once. The data hold approximately 260,000 distinct CDR3 sequences, with 16% observed a single time. The source material was PBMCs or a T cell subset sorted from them (not recorded which). The receptors shown here come from a man between 18 and 29 years old who had mild COVID-19 (a few samples of this study predate the infection). Cell type and time point are not known. Both conserved end residues are part of each CDR3. D genes are given only for firm matches. A row's size may be missing; if present it is once, few, many or a size class.

d_gene	abundance	v_gene	j_gene	CDR3nt	CDR3aa
TRBD2	few	TRBV5-1	TRBJ2-3	TGCGCCAGCAGCTTGGCCCCACTAGCGGGGGGCACGAATACGCAGTATTTT	CASSLAPLAGGTNTQYF
.	.	TRBV5-6	TRBJ2-5	TGTGCCAGCAGCTATGGTCCGGGGTTGGGAGAGACCCAGTACTTC	CASSYGPGLGETQYF
.	.	TRBV11-3	TRBJ1-1	TGTGCCAGCAGCTTGGCAGGGGCCACTGAAGCTTTCTTT	CASSLAGATEAFF
TRBD1	.	TRBV5-6	TRBJ1-4	TGTGCCAGCAGCCAACAGGGGGCTAATGAAAAACTGTTTTTT	CASSQQGANEKLFF
TRBD2	.	TRBV7-3	TRBJ2-3	TGTGCCAGCAGCCCAGAACTAGCGGGGAGCTCCACGCAGTATTTT	CASSPELAGSSTQYF
.	.	TRBV4-2	TRBJ2-2	TGTGCCAGCAGCCAAGATCCCGGGACACGCGGGGAGCTGTTTTTT	CASSQDPGTRGELFF
.	many	TRBV12-3/TRBV12-4	TRBJ2-5	TGTGCCAGCAGTGGGACGGAGGGAGGAACCCAGTACTTC	CASSGTEGGTQYF
.	many	TRBV12-3/TRBV12-4	TRBJ2-5	TGTGCCAGCAGTTTAGCGGCAGCTCAAGAGACCCAGTACTTC	CASSLAAAQETQYF
.	few	TRBV28	TRBJ1-5	TGTGCCAGCACCCCGGGGGGACCTAGCAATCAGCCCCAGCATTTT	CASTPGGPSNQPQHF
.	few	TRBV28	TRBJ1-1	TGTGCCAGCAGCCCAAGGGCGTCGGCAGGATTTCCGAACACTGAAGCTTTCTTT	CASSPRASAGFPNTEAFF
.	few	TRBV5-1	TRBJ1-1	TGCGCCAGCAGCGCCGGGGCTAACACTGAAGCTTTCTTT	CASSAGANTEAFF
TRBD1	few	TRBV7-3	TRBJ1-1	TGTGCCAGCAGCCCGACAGGGGGGGACACTGAAGCTTTCTTT	CASSPTGGDTEAFF
.	.	TRBV7-9	TRBJ2-7	TGTGCCAGCAGCCCGATGGGGGCAGCGGCCTCCTACGAGCAGTACTTC	CASSPMGAAASYEQYF
TRBD2	few	TRBV10-3	TRBJ2-1	TGTGCCATCAGGAAGAGCGGGGGGGCTGGGAATGAGCAGTTCTTC	CAIRKSGGAGNEQFF
TRBD1	.	TRBV10-3	TRBJ1-2	TGTGCCATCAGCCTGGACAGGGTAGGCTATGGCTACACCTTC	CAISLDRVGYGYTF
.	.	TRBV5-1	TRBJ1-1	TGCGCCAGCAGCTTGGTTAGGGGTGAAGCTTTCTTT	CASSLVRGEAFF
.	.	TRBV5-3	TRBJ2-5	TGTGCCAGACGCTGGACCGCCGAAGAGACCCAGTACTTC	CARRWTAEETQYF
TRBD1	few	TRBV5-5	TRBJ2-7	TGTGCCAGCAGCTTGAGGGGGCAGGGGTATAACTACGAGCAGTACTTC	CASSLRGQGYNYEQYF
.	.	TRBV18	TRBJ2-7	TGTGCCAGCTCGCCCGGACCGTACGAGCAGTACTTC	CASSPGPYEQYF
.	many	TRBV7-9	TRBJ2-7	TGTGCCAGCAGGAACTGGGGGTTTTCCAGCCCGGGCTCCTACGAGCAGTACTTC	CASRNWGFSSPGSYEQYF
TRBD2	few	TRBV10-3	TRBJ2-5	TGTGCCACCTTGAATTGGCTAGCGGGGTCTCAGACCCAGTACTTC	CATLNWLAGSQTQYF
.	.	TRBV12-3/TRBV12-4	TRBJ2-1	TGTGCCAGCACCAACGGACGCAGGACTTCGATTCGCAATGAGCAGTTCTTC	CASTNGRRTSIRNEQFF
.	.	TRBV6-5	TRBJ1-5	TGTGCCAGCAGGGCCCGGGACGATAATCAGCCCCAGCATTTT	CASRARDDNQPQHF
.	few	TRBV6-5	TRBJ2-5	TGTGCCAGCAGTTATTGGGGGAGAGAGACCCAGTACTTC	CASSYWGRETQYF
.	many	TRBV7-9	TRBJ2-5	TGTGCCAGCAGCAAAAGGGACGAGGAGACCCAGTACTTC	CASSKRDEETQYF
.	.	TRBV11-2	TRBJ2-4	TGTGCCAGCAGCCCAGAAACAAACATTCAGTACTTC	CASSPETNIQYF
TRBD1	many	TRBV4-3	TRBJ1-2	TGCGCCAGCAGCCGAAGACAGGGGGATGGCTACACCTTC	CASSRRQGDGYTF
.	many	TRBV20-1	TRBJ1-5	TGCAGTGCTAGAGTGGCAGGGCGGCAGCCCCAGCATTTT	CSARVAGRQPQHF
TRBD1	.	TRBV2	TRBJ2-1	TGTGCCAGCAGTGAGCGACAGGGGGGGCAGTTCTTC	CASSERQGGQFF
TRBD1	few	TRBV28	TRBJ2-2	TGTGCCAGCACTCAAGACGGACAGGGAAGCACCGGGGAGCTGTTTTTT	CASTQDGQGSTGELFF
.	few	TRBV9	TRBJ2-1	TGTGCCAGCAGCGAAGGAACCACAGGGATACAGTTCTTC	CASSEGTTGIQFF
.	.	TRBV20-1	TRBJ2-7	TGCAGTGCCCCATCTCGGGGGTCCTACGAGCAGTACTTC	CSAPSRGSYEQYF
TRBD2	few	TRBV3-1	TRBJ2-2	TGTGCCAGCAGTTCCGGGACTACCCCGGGGGAGCTGTTTTTT	CASSSGTTPGELFF
TRBD1	.	TRBV18	TRBJ2-7	TGTGCCAGCTCACCGCCGACAGGGACCTACGAGCAGTACTTC	CASSPPTGTYEQYF
.	.	TRBV5-4	TRBJ1-4	TGTGCCAGCAGCTTGGGGTCGTCGGGGAATAATGAAAAACTGTTTTTT	CASSLGSSGNNEKLFF